This T cell receptor (beta chain) was sequenced in a study of control samples from healthy donors and cancer patients. Trimming removed 5 bases from V and 4 bases from J, with 11 bases in between. The CDR3 length is 13 residues. Germline V gene data show CDR1 as MNHEY and CDR2 as SVGAGI. Produced via immunoSEQ multiplex PCR; TCRdb's table is partial and in-frame only. Of around 180,000 clones in the sample, 94% are singletons; the top ten hold about 1.5%. This clone was counted once. The source is a woman between 18 and 30 years old in good health. Sequenced material: blood. J is TRBJ1-2 and V is TRBV6-5; maybe TRBD1 (5 bases). CDR3 nucleotides: TGTGCCAGCAGTCCAGGGAGGGGCTATGGCTACACCTTC. It translates to CASSPGRGYGYTF.